The 31 T cell receptor beta chains listed next were all sequenced from one sample in a study of CD8+CD57+ T cells in acquired aplastic anemia. Genomic DNA provided the template from which TCR beta VDJ and CDR3 profiles were obtained. TCRdb re-called the reads through MiXCR, storing one row per CDR3 protein. The sample holds over 150,000 distinct CDR3 sequences, around 48% seen once. Those patients picked for sequencing had displayed CD8+CD57+ cell expansion on flow cytometry. The sample was sorted CD4+, CD8+, or CD8+CD57+ T cells (not recorded which) from PBMCs. The receptors come from a human donor with aplastic anemia.

This clonotype was found a few times. The chain joins TRBV24-1 to TRBJ2-2, with D hard to call. V was pared by 1 base and J by 3 bases, with 11 bases between. In germline, CDR1 is KGHDR, CDR2 SFDVKD. The CDR3 sequence is 16 residues long. CDR3 nucleotide sequence: TGTGCCACCAGTGATTTAGGCGAAAGTGACACCGGGGAGCTGTTTTTT. Translation gives CATSDLGESDTGELFF.

This clonotype came up many times. This chain connects TRBV20-1 to TRBJ2-7; TRBD2 matches at 8 bases. Germline CDR1 is DFQATT and CDR2 is SNEGSKA (reference sequence). The junction had 16 bases not matched to a gene; V was cut back by 6 bases and J by 6 bases. CDR3 length: 15 amino acids. The CDR3 is CSAQTGTSRPLEQYF. CDR3 nucleotides: TGCAGTGCCCAGACCGGGACTAGTAGGCCCCTCGAGCAGTACTTC.

This clonotype was observed a few times. A read error may explain this, as a much larger clone is one base away. V and J are TRBV19 and TRBJ2-5, with 7 bases identical to TRBD2. The V segment lost 6 bases and the J segment 7 bases; nucleotides outside the gene matches: 5. Germline CDR1 is LNHDA and CDR2 is SQIVND (reference sequence). The CDR3 sequence is 12 residues long. The chain's CDR3 is CASRGGGRTQYF. CDR3 nucleotides: TGTGCCAGTAGGGGGGGGGGACGGACCCAGTACTTC.

With regard to this clonotype: One base away lies a much larger clone, so this may be a sequencing read error. The chain links TRBV5-1 to TRBJ1-1, with D possibly being TRBD1 (6 bases). There are 14 residues in the CDR3. Germline CDR1 is SGHRS and CDR2 is YFSETQ. V was clipped by 6 bases and J by 2 bases, with 14 bases between them. In nucleotides, the CDR3 is TGCGCCAGCAACTCCGGACAGCCCAACACTGAAGCTTTCTTT. It codes for CASNSGQPNTEAFF.

CDR3 bases: TGTGCCAGCAGTGCTTCAGGGGGGACTAGCGGGGCCTCCTACGAGCAGTACTTC. It translates to CASSASGGTSGASYEQYF. The J gene is TRBJ2-7, the V gene TRBV25-1; 13 positions agree with TRBD2. J was trimmed by 0 bases and V by 4 bases; bases with no gene match: 9. The CDR3 contains 18 residues. Germline CDR1 and CDR2: MGHDK and SYGVNS.

This clonotype was seen more than once but under ten times. The chain uses TRBV24-1 and TRBJ2-3, with a possible D match to TRBD2 (6 bases). The length of the CDR3 is 14 residues. Trimming cost V 4 bases and J 4 bases, with 11 bases left between them. Per germline, CDR1 KGHDR and CDR2 SFDVKD. The CDR3 sequence is CATSEAGRPDTQYF. In DNA form, the CDR3 reads TGTGCCACCAGTGAAGCCGGGAGACCAGATACGCAGTATTTT.

This clonotype was counted a few times. This chain connects TRBV18 to TRBJ2-7; 7 nucleotides line up with TRBD1. The CDR3 length is 15 residues. The J segment lost 3 bases and the V segment lost 3 bases, leaving 8 bases of the junction unmatched. Germline-derived CDR1 and CDR2 are KGHSH and LQKENI. The CDR3 sequence: CASSPGRTGDYEQYF. CDR3 DNA sequence: TGTGCCAGCTCACCGGGCAGAACAGGGGACTACGAGCAGTACTTC.

This clonotype has ten or more counts. This chain links TRBV7-8 with TRBJ2-5, with 9 positions matching TRBD2. The length of the CDR3 is 17 residues. Germline CDR1 SGHVS, CDR2 FQNEAQ. V lost 3 bases, J lost 5 bases, and 13 bases stayed unmatched. This CDR3 is CASSLWEAGGYMETQYF. DNA of the CDR3: TGTGCCAGCAGCTTGTGGGAAGCGGGAGGATATATGGAGACCCAGTACTTC.

On this clonotype itself: A read error is possible here, since a much larger clone lies one base away. J is TRBJ2-7 and V is TRBV18; D may be TRBD2 (6 bases). Germline CDR1 KGHSH, CDR2 LQKENI. CDR3 length: 15 residues. The CDR3 nucleotides are TGTGCCCGCTCACCAACGACGGGAGCGATCTACGAGCAGTACTTC. Protein: CARSPTTGAIYEQYF.

DNA for the CDR3: TGTGCCAGCAGTGGTGACAGGGGTCAGGAAGCCGGGGAGCTGTTTTTT. It is translated as CASSGDRGQEAGELFF. The genes are TRBV25-1 and TRBJ2-2; 8 bases fit TRBD1. With V trimmed by 4 bases and J by 6 bases, 10 bases remained unmatched. The CDR3 runs 16 residues. Germline CDR1 reads MGHDK; CDR2 reads SYGVNS.

V usage is TRBV5-6 and J usage is TRBJ2-3; possible D gene TRBD1, 6 bases. The V gene's germline CDR1 is SGHDT and CDR2 YYEEEE. The CDR3 totals 13 residues. V lost 4 bases and J 4 bases, leaving 10 bases between the germline ends. CDR3 residues: CASSGGAPDTQYF. The CDR3 DNA sequence: TGTGCCAGCAGCGGGGGCGCACCAGATACGCAGTATTTT.

The chain joins TRBV20-1 to TRBJ1-3, with D maybe TRBD1 (6 bases). Between the trimmed V and J ends, which lost 2 bases and 2 bases, there was a span of 10 bases. This CDR3 has 14 amino acids. Germline loops: CDR1 DFQATT, CDR2 SNEGSKA (reference sequence). The CDR3 coding sequence is TGCAGTGCTAGAAAGTACAGGGCTGGAAACACCATATATTTT. It encodes CSARKYRAGNTIYF.

The chain recombines TRBV19 with TRBJ2-3; D may match TRBD1 or TRBD2 (6 bases each). The length of the CDR3 is 14 residues. Germline CDR1 reads LNHDA; CDR2 reads SQIVND (reference sequence). V lost 7 bases to trimming and J lost 1 base, with 12 bases between them. CDR3 in DNA: TGTGCCAGTAAGACAAGGGGGGGCACAGATACGCAGTATTTT. It specifies CASKTRGGTDTQYF.

As concerns this clonotype: It may be a read error: a sequence one base away is much more abundant. The J gene is TRBJ2-5, the V gene TRBV24-1; D is perhaps TRBD1 or TRBD2 (5 bases each). Germline V lookup: CDR1 KGHDR, CDR2 SFDVKD. This CDR3 contains 17 residues. The CDR3 DNA sequence: TGTGCCACCGGTGATTTTGGAACCGGGGCGGGTCGAGAGACCCAGTACTTC. Residues: CATGDFGTGAGRETQYF.

V gene TRBV7-9 combines with J gene TRBJ2-1; no firm D call. The CDR3 is made up of 13 amino acids. Per the germline V gene, CDR1 is SEHNR and CDR2 is FQNEAQ (reference sequence). V was clipped by 3 bases and J by 5 bases, with 8 bases between them. Written as DNA, the CDR3 is TGTGCCAGCAGCTTTTACGCAAACAATGAGCAGTTCTTC. Translated, it gives CASSFYANNEQFF.

This chain connects TRBV19 to TRBJ1-6; the D is unclear. The CDR3 has 15 residues. V was clipped by 1 base and J by 5 bases, with 9 bases between them. Germline values: CDR1 LNHDA, CDR2 SQIVND (reference sequence). CDR3 region: CASSIGATNNSPLHF. The CDR3 nucleotides are TGTGCCAGTAGTATAGGGGCAACCAATAATTCACCCCTCCACTTT.

The chain uses TRBV11-3 and TRBJ1-5; D remains ambiguous. The CDR3 runs to 15 residues. V lost 2 bases and J lost 1, with 9 bases in between. Germline V gene data show CDR1 as SGHNT and CDR2 as YENEEA. For the CDR3, the DNA is TGTGCCAGCAGCTTATCAGGCGGGAGCAATCAGCCCCAGCATTTT. Translating gives CASSLSGGSNQPQHF.

This sequence joins TRBV10-3 and TRBJ2-2; 7 bases are a match to TRBD1. V shed 4 bases, J shed 3 bases, and the junction held 2 bases outside the gene matches. CDR3 length equals 14 residues. Germline V gives CDR1 ENHRY, CDR2 SYGVKD. The CDR3, as DNA: TGTGCCATCAGTGGACAGGGTGACACCGGGGAGCTGTTTTTT. This codes for CAISGQGDTGELFF.

Concerning this clonotype itself: This sequence may be a read error, since a much larger clone differs from it by one base. No conserved phenylalanine or tryptophan ends this CDR3, so it is likely a read error. The chain recombines TRBV7-9 with TRBJ1-1; maybe TRBD1 (6 bases). The V end was cut by 1 base, the J end by 0 bases, with 9 bases between. The CDR3 sequence is 15 residues long. Germline CDR1 is SEHNR and CDR2 is FQNEAQ (reference sequence). CDR3 sequence (DNA): TGTGCCAGCAGCTTAGGAAGGGGGATGAACACTGAAGCTTTCTCT. As protein: CASSLGRGMNTEAFS.

J is TRBJ2-5 and V is TRBV24-1; 10 bases agree with TRBD2. The trim removed 7 bases at V and 5 bases at J, leaving 0 bases unmatched. Germline V gene data show CDR1 as KGHDR and CDR2 as SFDVKD. This CDR3 has 12 residues. CDR3 nucleotides: TGTGCCACCAGGGGACTAGCGGAGACCCAGTACTTC. Translation: CATRGLAETQYF.

This clonotype came up many times. CDR3 in DNA: TGTGCCAGCAGTGATCGGAGCTCCTATAATTCACCCCTCCACTTT. Translating gives CASSDRSSYNSPLHF. V gene TRBV6-1 combines with J gene TRBJ1-6; D remains unclear. Germline CDR1 is MNHNS and CDR2 is SASEGT. Trimming removed 3 bases at V and 0 bases at J, with 6 bases between. CDR3 size: 15 residues.

Many counts were recorded for this clonotype. This chain joins TRBV19 and TRBJ1-3; D gene unclear. Looked up from germline, CDR1 is LNHDA and CDR2 is SQIVND (reference sequence). This CDR3 spans 10 amino acids. Trimming removed 3 bases from V and 8 bases from J, with 2 bases in between. In nucleotides, the CDR3 is TGTGCCAGTAGTATGGACACCATATATTTT. Translating it yields CASSMDTIYF.

Turning to this clonotype: A much bigger clone sits one base away, suggesting this may be a read error. J is TRBJ2-1 and V is TRBV4-3; 10 nucleotides align to TRBD2. V lost 0 bases to trimming and J lost 11 bases; unmatched junction nucleotides: 7. This CDR3 has 15 residues. Germline lookup yields CDR1 LGHNA and CDR2 YSLEER. DNA for the CDR3: TGCGCCAGCAGCCAAGATCAAGCGGGAGGGAATCAGCAGTTCTTC. Its translation is CASSQDQAGGNQQFF.

This clonotype occurred many times. The chain combines TRBV24-1 with TRBJ2-2; TRBD1 aligns across 8 bases. This CDR3 has 14 residues. Germline V gives CDR1 KGHDR, CDR2 SFDVKD. V was clipped by 5 bases and J by 7 bases; unmatched bases: 5. The DNA of the CDR3 is TGTGCCACCAGTGGGACAGGGAAGGGCGGGGAGCTGTTTTTT. The encoded protein is CATSGTGKGGELFF.

This clonotype qualifies as medium-sized. This rearrangement joins TRBV10-3 to TRBJ2-7; TRBD2 might be the D (5 bases). This CDR3 is built from 14 residues. Trimming stripped 10 bases from V and 6 bases from J, with 22 bases between. The germline V gene encodes CDR1 ENHRY and CDR2 SYGVKD. In nucleotides, the CDR3 is TGTGCCACCTCGGGCGGAGGACTCGGTGGCGAGCAGTACTTC. Translation: CATSGGGLGGEQYF.

In its sample, this clonotype was seen a few times. The V and J genes are TRBV18 and TRBJ2-5; weak D call: TRBD2 (7 bases). Deletions cut 6 bases from V and 3 bases from J, with 14 bases between. The CDR3 is 14 residues long. Germline V gives CDR1 KGHSH, CDR2 LQKENI. This chain's CDR3 is CASSGGPGEETQYF. The CDR3 bases are TGTGCCAGCTCGGGGGGGCCAGGCGAAGAGACCCAGTACTTC.

This clonotype was recorded only once. This chain connects TRBV24-1 to TRBJ2-3; TRBD1 matches 8 bases. The CDR3 contains 16 residues. Per the germline V gene, CDR1 is KGHDR and CDR2 is SFDVKD. Trimming at V came to 5 bases and at J to 5 bases, leaving 11 bases not matched to a gene. CDR3 residues: CATSGQGHGGRDTQYF. DNA for the CDR3: TGTGCCACCAGTGGACAGGGGCACGGGGGCAGAGATACGCAGTATTTT.

The sample holds a few counts of this clonotype. V and J are TRBV2 and TRBJ2-1, with D perhaps TRBD2 (5 bases). The CDR3 spans 15 residues. The germline gives CDR1 SNHLY, CDR2 FYNNEI. Trimming pared 6 bases from V and 2 bases from J, leaving 14 bases between. The CDR3 is CASSLASRTYNEQFF. The CDR3 nucleotides read TGTGCCAGCAGCCTTGCTAGCCGTACCTACAATGAGCAGTTCTTC.

This chain joins TRBV5-4 and TRBJ1-1; D unclear. The length of the CDR3 is 17 residues. The V gene's germline CDR1 is SGHNT and CDR2 YYREEE (reference sequence). With 0 bases removed from V and 3 bases from J, the gap between germline ends came to 18 bases. The CDR3: CASSLANTVRGYTEAFF. The CDR3 DNA is TGTGCCAGCAGCTTGGCCAACACGGTCAGAGGTTACACTGAAGCTTTCTTT.

This clonotype was counted a few times. This chain uses TRBV28 with TRBJ1-2; TRBD1 matches at 9 bases. With 4 bases clipped from V and 7 bases from J, the junction kept 10 bases outside the gene matches. Germline assignment: CDR1 MDHEN and CDR2 SYDVKM. The CDR3 is 15 residues long. The CDR3 loop reads CASSSGTGYSSGYTF. In DNA form, the CDR3 reads TGTGCCAGCAGTTCCGGGACAGGGTATTCGTCTGGCTACACCTTC.

This clonotype appeared many times. The chain has TRBV11-2 and TRBJ2-7; 13 nucleotides align to TRBD2. The CDR3 spans 16 residues. Unmatched junction bases numbered 2, after V lost 0 bases and J lost 3 bases. Germline lookup yields CDR1 SGHAT and CDR2 FQNNGV. This chain's CDR3 is CASSLDGTSGVYEQYF. CDR3 DNA sequence: TGTGCCAGCAGCTTAGACGGGACTAGCGGGGTCTACGAGCAGTACTTC.